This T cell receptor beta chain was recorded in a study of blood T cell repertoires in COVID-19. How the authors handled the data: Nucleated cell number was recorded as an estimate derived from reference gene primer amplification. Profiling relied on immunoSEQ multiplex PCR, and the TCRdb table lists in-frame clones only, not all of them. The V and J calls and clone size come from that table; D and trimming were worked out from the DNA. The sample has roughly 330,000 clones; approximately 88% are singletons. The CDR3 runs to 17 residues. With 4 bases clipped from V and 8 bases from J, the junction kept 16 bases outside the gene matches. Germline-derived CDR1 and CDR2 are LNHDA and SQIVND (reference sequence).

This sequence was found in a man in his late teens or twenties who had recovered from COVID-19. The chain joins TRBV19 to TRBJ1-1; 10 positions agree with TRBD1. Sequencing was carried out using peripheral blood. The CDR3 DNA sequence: TGTGCCAGTAGTACCTCTTTTGGGACAGGGGCGCCGCGGGAAGCTTTCTTT. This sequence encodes CASSTSFGTGAPREAFF.